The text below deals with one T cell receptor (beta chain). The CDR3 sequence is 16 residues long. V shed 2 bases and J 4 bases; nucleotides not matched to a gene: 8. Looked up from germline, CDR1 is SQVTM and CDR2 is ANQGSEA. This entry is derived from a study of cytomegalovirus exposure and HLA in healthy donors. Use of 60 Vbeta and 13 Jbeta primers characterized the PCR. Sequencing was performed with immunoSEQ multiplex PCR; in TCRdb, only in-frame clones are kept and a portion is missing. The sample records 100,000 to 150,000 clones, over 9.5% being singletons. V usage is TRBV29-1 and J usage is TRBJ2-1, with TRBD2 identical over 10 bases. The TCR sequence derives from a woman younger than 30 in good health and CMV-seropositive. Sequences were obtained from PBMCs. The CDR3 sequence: CSVETTSGTSYNEQFF. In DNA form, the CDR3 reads TGCAGCGTTGAAACAACTAGCGGGACGAGTTACAATGAGCAGTTCTTC.